These T cell receptor beta chains were read from a single sample in a study of cytomegalovirus exposure and HLA in healthy donors. Sequenced by immunoSEQ multiplex PCR; TCRdb stores in-frame clones only, minus some. The sample consists of fewer than 95,000 clones, less than 85% of them appearing once. The specimen sequenced was PBMCs. The receptor set was obtained from a man aged 35 to 55 in good health and CMV-seropositive. The CDR3 runs from the conserved cysteine through the conserved F or W. The D gene is left open where the match is weak. Not every row has a clone size; where given, it reads once, few, many or a size class.

J gene	V gene	D gene	clone size	CDR3 DNA	CDR3 protein
TRBJ2-5	TRBV28	TRBD1	few	TGTGCCAGCAGGCCTATCGGGACAGCTCAAGAGACCCAGTACTTC	CASRPIGTAQETQYF
TRBJ2-1	TRBV5-1	TRBD2	few	TGCGCCAGCGGCAAACCGCACGGCCTAGCGGGAGGGCCTGGTGAGCAGTTCTTC	CASGKPHGLAGGPGEQFF
TRBJ2-3	TRBV7-2	TRBD1	-	TGTGCCAGCACCACGGCCTCGGACAGGGGAGGCGCAGATACGCAGTATTTT	CASTTASDRGGADTQYF
TRBJ1-1	TRBV29-1	-	-	TGCAGCGTTGAATCCGCGGCGACTGAAGCTTTCTTT	CSVESAATEAFF
TRBJ2-5	TRBV10-2	-	few	TGCGCCAGCAGTGAGGAGGCCCGGCAAGAGACCCAGTACTTC	CASSEEARQETQYF
TRBJ2-7	TRBV6-5	TRBD2	-	TGTGCCAGCAGTTACTCGCGGACTAGCGGGAGTCGCGAGCAGTACTTC	CASSYSRTSGSREQYF
TRBJ2-3	TRBV9	TRBD2	-	TGTGCCAGCAGCTCCGGACTAGCGGGCTACACAGATACGCAGTATTTT	CASSSGLAGYTDTQYF
TRBJ1-4	TRBV10-1	TRBD1	few	TGCGCCAGACCGGGACAGGGGGCAGAAGGGTCGCGAAAAACTGTTTTT	CARPGQGAEGSRKTVF
TRBJ1-6	TRBV30	-	-	TGTGCCTGGACTACAGGGTTGGGTTCACCCCTCCACTTT	CAWTTGLGSPLHF
TRBJ2-7	TRBV7-9	TRBD1	-	TGTTCCAGCAGCTTAGGCTCTACAGGGGTAACCTACGAGCAGTACTTC	CSSSLGSTGVTYEQYF
TRBJ2-7	TRBV14	TRBD1	-	TGTGCCACCGGTGGGACAGGGACGTTCTACGAGCAGTACTTC	CATGGTGTFYEQYF
TRBJ2-7	TRBV7-2	-	-	TGTGCCAGCAGCTTATTAACAGGCCCCTCTCACTTC	CASSLLTGPSHF
TRBJ1-4	TRBV28	TRBD1	-	TGTGCCAGCACCGGGGGGGGGACAGGGCTTGAAAAACTGTTTTTT	CASTGGGTGLEKLFF
TRBJ2-5	TRBV18	-	-	TGTGCCAGCTCACCAGCGGACATCCGCCAAGAGACCCAGTACTTC	CASSPADIRQETQYF
TRBJ1-2	TRBV6-1	-	once	TGTGCCAGCAGTGACAGACTCTATGGCTACACCTTC	CASSDRLYGYTF
TRBJ2-7	TRBV9	-	-	TGTGCCAGCAGCGTCTCGTCCCAGTCCCTCTACGAGCAGTACTTC	CASSVSSQSLYEQYF
TRBJ2-5	TRBV7-9	-	-	TGTGCCAGCAGCTCTACACCGCGACAGGAGTACCAAGAGACCCAGTACTTC	CASSSTPRQEYQETQYF
TRBJ1-4	TRBV2	-	-	TGTGCCAGCAGATTGAACAGCCTTAATGAAAAACTGTTTTTT	CASRLNSLNEKLFF
TRBJ2-7	TRBV6-1	-	-	TGTGCCAGCAGTAAGCCGGGTCTCCCCAGCGAGCAGTACTTC	CASSKPGLPSEQYF
TRBJ2-7	TRBV27	-	few	TGTGCCAGCAGCTTCACTAGCAGATCCCTCTACGAGCAGTACTTC	CASSFTSRSLYEQYF
TRBJ2-1	TRBV27	-	-	TGTGCCAGCAGTCCGACTTACCGGAATGAGCAGTTCTTC	CASSPTYRNEQFF
TRBJ2-3	TRBV6-5	-	once	TGTGCCAGCAGCCACTCGGGAGCAGATACGCAGTATTTT	CASSHSGADTQYF
TRBJ2-2	TRBV7-9	-	-	TGTGCCAGCAGCTTAAATAAGGAGCTGTTTTTT	CASSLNKELFF
TRBJ2-1	TRBV5-1	-	-	TGCGCCAGCACGGTCTCCCCTGGTAATGAGCAGTTCTTC	CASTVSPGNEQFF
TRBJ1-1	TRBV5-4	TRBD1	-	TGTGCCAGCAACCGGGACAGGGCCCTTGAAGCTTTCTTT	CASNRDRALEAFF
TRBJ2-7	TRBV4-1	TRBD1	-	TGCGCCAGCAGCACCCGGACAGGGGATGGCGGCTACGAGCAGTACTTC	CASSTRTGDGGYEQYF
TRBJ1-4	TRBV5-1	TRBD1	-	TGCGCCAGCAGCACCGGGACAGGGCGGGTAGAAAAACTGTTTTTT	CASSTGTGRVEKLFF
TRBJ2-3	TRBV4-1	TRBD1	-	TGCGCCAGCAGCCACCACCCCGGACAGGGGTTAGCAGATACGCAGTATTTT	CASSHHPGQGLADTQYF
TRBJ1-1	TRBV18	-	-	TGTGCCAGCTCACCCTACCCCCGGAACACTGAAGCTTTCTTT	CASSPYPRNTEAFF
TRBJ1-5	TRBV18	-	-	TGTGCCAGCTCATACGGTAGCAATCAGCCCCAGCATTTT	CASSYGSNQPQHF
TRBJ1-2	TRBV11-3	TRBD1	-	TGTGCCAGCAGCTTAAAACAGGGGGCGAGTGGCTACACCTTC	CASSLKQGASGYTF
TRBJ2-2	TRBV14	TRBD2	-	TGTGCCAGCAGCCGCGGGAGTGGGGTGAACACCGGGGAGCTGTTTTTT	CASSRGSGVNTGELFF
TRBJ1-2	TRBV19	-	-	TGTGCCAGTAGTATAGAAAGCGCTAACTATGGCTACACCTTC	CASSIESANYGYTF
TRBJ1-3	TRBV7-9	-	-	TGTGCCAGCAGCTTAGTACCGAGGCATGGAAACACCATATATTTT	CASSLVPRHGNTIYF
TRBJ2-1	TRBV11-3	-	few	TGTGCCAGCAGCTTAGGTGGGCGGGAAGCCAATGAGCAGTTCTTC	CASSLGGREANEQFF
TRBJ1-5	TRBV7-3	-	-	TGTGCCAGCAGCTTAACAGGTTGGAGGGTGAATCAGCCCCAGCATTTT	CASSLTGWRVNQPQHF
TRBJ2-1	TRBV2	-	-	TGTGCCAGCAGTCAGGGACTCTACAATGAGCAGTTCTTC	CASSQGLYNEQFF
TRBJ2-3	TRBV6-5	TRBD1	once	TGTGCCAGCAGTTCCACTTGGACAGGGACAGATACGCAGTATTTT	CASSSTWTGTDTQYF
TRBJ1-1	TRBV11-2	-	many	TGTGCCAGCAGCTTAGGACAGGCCACTGAAGCTTTCTTT	CASSLGQATEAFF
TRBJ2-1	TRBV2	TRBD2	-	TGTGCCAGCAGCGGACTAGCGGGGAATGAGCAGTTCTTC	CASSGLAGNEQFF
TRBJ2-1	TRBV10-2	-	-	TGCGCCAGTGGTCTACGCGCGCCTTCCTACAATGAGCAGTTCTTC	CASGLRAPSYNEQFF
TRBJ2-3	TRBV5-1	-	-	TGCGCCAGCAGCGGGGGGACTAGCACAGATACGCAGTATTTT	CASSGGTSTDTQYF